The sequence of this TCR beta chain was determined in a study of cytomegalovirus exposure and HLA in healthy donors. Germline CDR1 is SQVTM and CDR2 is ANQGSEA. The CDR3 has 14 residues. The V segment lost 7 bases and the J segment 6 bases; nucleotides outside the gene matches: 8. The PCR was carried out with 60 Vbeta primers and 13 Jbeta primers. Sequencing was performed with immunoSEQ multiplex PCR; in TCRdb, only in-frame clones are kept and a portion is missing. The sample includes about 110,000 clones. This sequence joins TRBV29-1 and TRBJ2-1, with 11 positions matching TRBD2. The sample taken for sequencing was PBMCs. This sequence originates from a man aged 50 to 60 in good health and CMV-seronegative. Written as DNA, the CDR3 is TGCAGCGGAGTAGCGGGAGGGGCGGTCAATGAGCAGTTCTTC. Translated: CSGVAGGAVNEQFF.